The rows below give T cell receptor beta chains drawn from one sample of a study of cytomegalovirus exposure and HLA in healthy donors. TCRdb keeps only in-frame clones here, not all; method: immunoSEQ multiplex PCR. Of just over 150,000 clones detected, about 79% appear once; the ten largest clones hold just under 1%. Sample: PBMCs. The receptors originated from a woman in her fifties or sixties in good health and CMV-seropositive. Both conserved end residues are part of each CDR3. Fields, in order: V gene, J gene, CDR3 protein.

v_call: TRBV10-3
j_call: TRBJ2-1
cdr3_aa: CAISERQGISYNEQFF

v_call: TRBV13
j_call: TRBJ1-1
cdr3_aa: CASSSGVSAKNTEAFF

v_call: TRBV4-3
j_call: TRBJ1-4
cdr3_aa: CASSQETPGVGKLFF

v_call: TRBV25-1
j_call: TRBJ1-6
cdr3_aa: CASSDSGQGAGSPLHF

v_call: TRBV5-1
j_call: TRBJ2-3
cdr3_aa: CASSSTSGTDTQYF

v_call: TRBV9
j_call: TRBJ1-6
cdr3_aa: CASSADQGIRNSPLHF

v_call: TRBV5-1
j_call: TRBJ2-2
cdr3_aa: CASSLGRGTGELFF

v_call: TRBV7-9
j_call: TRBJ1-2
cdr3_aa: CASRRTENYGYTF

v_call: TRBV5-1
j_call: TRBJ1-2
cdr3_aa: CASSLGDRGAYGYTF

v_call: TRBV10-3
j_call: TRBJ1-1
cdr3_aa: CAIRALKIDREAFF

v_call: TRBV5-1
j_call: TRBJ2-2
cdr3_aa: CASSGDNGLGGELFF

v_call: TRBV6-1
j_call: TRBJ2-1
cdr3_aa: CAGAFEGTGSYEQFF